This T cell receptor beta chain emerged from a study of T cell clones after liver transplantation. Study background: HCV positivity affected three of eight recipients; the rest lacked autoimmune or viral indications. Timepoints were pre-transplant, pre-withdrawal, and after withdrawal was completed or failed.

Data came from immunoSEQ multiplex PCR; TCRdb stores just in-frame clones and leaves some out. The sample gives approximately 70,000 clones, roughly 84% of which show up once; over 2% is in the top ten. In germline, CDR1 is MNHEY, CDR2 SVGAGI. CDR3 length equals 12 residues. V lost 0 bases, J lost 13 bases, and 7 bases lay in between. This clone was recorded many times. The source material was CD4+ T cells from blood, sampled less than 50 months after liver transplant. This TCR derives from a human patient who received a liver transplant. Some T cells may have originated in the graft donor. The chain has TRBV6-5 and TRBJ1-6, with D unclear. The CDR3 sequence is CASSYSAGPLHF. CDR3 sequence (DNA): TGTGCCAGCAGTTACTCGGCGGGGCCCCTCCACTTT.